This entry lists 11 T cell receptor beta chains sequenced from one sample in a study of Ad26.COV2.S vaccination and SARS-CoV-2 variants. The treatment is: around 19 received Ad26.COV2.S at low or high dose, single or two shots; a few received placebo; per-sample allocation not given. Day 63 after the first vaccine or placebo injection was the time point for sampling. Sequencing was performed with immunoSEQ multiplex PCR; in TCRdb, only in-frame clones are kept and a portion is missing. The sample includes about 350,000 clones, roughly 85% of them seen just once. The material sequenced was peripheral blood, taken in a trial of Ad26.COV2.S vaccine versus placebo. These receptors were obtained from a person between 18 and 59 years old who received the Ad26.COV2.S COVID-19 vaccine or a placebo.

On this clone itself: This sample includes further DNA sequences coding for the same CDR3. The chain couples TRBV9 to TRBJ1-1; D perhaps matches TRBD1 (5 bases). Germline loops: CDR1 SGDLS, CDR2 YYNGEE. The CDR3 has 14 residues. Trimming stripped 0 bases from V and 5 bases from J, with 11 bases between. CDR3 nucleotide sequence: TGTGCCAGCAGCGTAGGTCCCGAGGGGACTGAAGCTTTCTTT. This encodes CASSVGPEGTEAFF.

The V gene is TRBV29-1, the J gene TRBJ2-7, with 10 positions matching TRBD2. Unmatched junction bases numbered 6, after V lost 8 bases and J lost 8 bases. The germline V gene encodes CDR1 SQVTM and CDR2 ANQGSEA. The CDR3 consists of 11 residues. For the CDR3, the DNA is TGCAGCACTCTAGCGGGAGACCAGCAGTACTTC. Its translation: CSTLAGDQQYF.

CDR3 in amino acids: CASSSRTGIEQYF. DNA for the CDR3: TGTGCCAGCAGTTCGCGGACTGGTATCGAGCAGTACTTC. The genes are TRBV6-5 and TRBJ2-7, with TRBD2 as a possible D gene (5 bases). The V gene's germline CDR1 is MNHEY and CDR2 SVGAGI. The CDR3 contains 13 residues. With 4 bases removed from V and 6 bases from J, the gap between germline ends came to 13 bases.

V and J are TRBV5-3 and TRBJ2-2, with a possible D match to TRBD1 (5 bases). TRBV5-3 is recorded as an ORF, its role being uncertain. CDR3 length: 16 amino acids. Trimming pared 4 bases from V and 0 bases from J, leaving 13 bases between. As DNA, the CDR3 is TGTGCCAGAAGCCCTCCTAAGGGGTCGAACACCGGGGAGCTGTTTTTT. It translates to CARSPPKGSNTGELFF.

The chain employs TRBV28 and TRBJ2-7; 9 positions match TRBD1. V was clipped by 5 bases and J by 7 bases; unmatched bases: 9. Germline CDR1 reads MDHEN; CDR2 reads SYDVKM. This CDR3 spans 14 amino acids. CDR3 amino acids: CASSETGGMREQYF. The CDR3, as DNA: TGTGCCAGCAGTGAGACAGGGGGGATGCGGGAGCAGTACTTC.

The V gene is TRBV27, the J gene TRBJ2-1; 10 positions agree with TRBD1. The CDR3 has 17 amino acids. CDR1 and CDR2 (germline): MNHEY, SMNVEV (reference sequence). Losses at the gene ends were 5 bases for V and 5 bases for J; bases not matched to a gene: 12. CDR3 in DNA: TGTGCCAGCAGTCCACGCCGGGGGACAGGGGTGAACAATGAGCAGTTCTTC. Translating it yields CASSPRRGTGVNNEQFF.

The chain recombines TRBV3-1 (or the pseudogene TRBV3-2) with TRBJ2-1; D is undetermined. The CDR3 contains 11 residues. CDR1 is LGHDT and CDR2 is YNNKEL in the germline V gene (reference sequence). Trimming pared 4 bases from V and 9 bases from J, leaving 7 bases between. The CDR3 here is CASSRRGEQFF. The CDR3 DNA reads as TGTGCCAGCAGCCGAAGAGGTGAGCAGTTCTTC.

The rearrangement uses TRBV7-2 and TRBJ2-7, with TRBD2 identical over 7 bases. V trimming: 5 bases; J trimming: 6 bases; junction bases outside the gene matches: 19. Germline loops: CDR1 SGHTA, CDR2 FQGNSA. This CDR3 contains 17 residues. In DNA form, the CDR3 reads TGTGCCAGCAGCCCGGTCGAGGGGCGGGGAGGGCGCGGCGAGCAGTACTTC. Amino acids: CASSPVEGRGGRGEQYF.

This sequence joins TRBV6-5 and TRBJ2-1; no clear D. The CDR3 contains 11 residues. Germline-derived CDR1 and CDR2 are MNHEY and SVGAGI. Deletions cut 2 bases from V and 6 bases from J, with 2 bases between. CDR3 region: CASSYLNEQFF. For the CDR3, the DNA is TGTGCCAGCAGTTACCTCAATGAGCAGTTCTTC.

This clone was seen only once. The chain combines TRBV5-5 with TRBJ2-7; TRBD2 matches 9 bases. There are 15 residues in the CDR3. From germline, CDR1 is SGHKS and CDR2 YYEKEE (reference sequence). Germline trimming cut 2 bases from V and 5 bases from J; bases unmatched to any gene: 8. The CDR3 spells CASSFAPGTSNEQYF. CDR3 nucleotide sequence: TGTGCCAGCAGCTTTGCCCCCGGGACTAGCAACGAGCAGTACTTC.

V and J are TRBV7-8 and TRBJ2-1; 8 bases agree with TRBD1. This CDR3 contains 15 residues. Germline CDR1 SGHVS, CDR2 FQNEAQ. Trimming at V came to 3 bases and at J to 4 bases, leaving 5 bases not matched to a gene. CDR3 nucleotides: TGTGCCAGCAGCTTTTCGGACAGGGTGTACAATGAGCAGTTCTTC. Encoded protein: CASSFSDRVYNEQFF.